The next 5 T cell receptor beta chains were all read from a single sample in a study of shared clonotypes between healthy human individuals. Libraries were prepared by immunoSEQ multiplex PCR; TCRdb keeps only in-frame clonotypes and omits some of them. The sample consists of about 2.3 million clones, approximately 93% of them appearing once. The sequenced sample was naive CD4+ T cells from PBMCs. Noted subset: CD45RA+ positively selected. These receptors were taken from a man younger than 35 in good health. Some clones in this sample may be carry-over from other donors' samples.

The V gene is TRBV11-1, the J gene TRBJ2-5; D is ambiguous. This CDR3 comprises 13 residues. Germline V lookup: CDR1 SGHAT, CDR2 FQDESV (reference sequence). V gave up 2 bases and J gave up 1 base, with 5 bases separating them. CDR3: CASSLSFQETQYF. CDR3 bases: TGTGCCAGCAGCTTATCGTTCCAAGAGACCCAGTACTTC.

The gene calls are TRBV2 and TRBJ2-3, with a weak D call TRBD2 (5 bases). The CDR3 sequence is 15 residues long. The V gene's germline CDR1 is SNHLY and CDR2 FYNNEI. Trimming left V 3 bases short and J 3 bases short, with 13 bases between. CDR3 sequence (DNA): TGTGCCAGCAGTGAGGGCCGGGGTAGGACAGATACGCAGTATTTT. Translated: CASSEGRGRTDTQYF. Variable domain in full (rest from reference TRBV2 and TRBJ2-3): EPEVTQTPSHQVTQMGQEVILRCVPISNHLYFYWYRQILGQKVEFLVSFYNNEISEKSEIFDDQFSVERPDGSNFTLKIRSTKLEDSAMYFCASSEGRGRTDTQYFGPGTRLTVL.

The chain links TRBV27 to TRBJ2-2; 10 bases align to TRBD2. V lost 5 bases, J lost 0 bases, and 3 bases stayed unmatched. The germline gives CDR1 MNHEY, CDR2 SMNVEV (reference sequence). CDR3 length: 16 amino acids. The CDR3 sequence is CASSPGLAANTGELFF. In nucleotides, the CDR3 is TGTGCCAGCAGTCCCGGACTAGCGGCGAACACCGGGGAGCTGTTTTTT.

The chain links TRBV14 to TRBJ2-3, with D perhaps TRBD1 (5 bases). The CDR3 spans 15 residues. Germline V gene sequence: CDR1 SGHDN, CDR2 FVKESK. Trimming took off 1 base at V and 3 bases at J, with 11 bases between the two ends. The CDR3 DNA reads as TGTGCCAGCAGCCAAGCCTTAGACAGAACAGATACGCAGTATTTT. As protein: CASSQALDRTDTQYF.

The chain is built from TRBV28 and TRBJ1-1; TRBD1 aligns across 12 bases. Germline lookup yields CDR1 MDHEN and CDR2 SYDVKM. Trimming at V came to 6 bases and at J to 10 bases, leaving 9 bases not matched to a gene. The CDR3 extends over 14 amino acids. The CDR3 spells CASSSGTGGLLAFF. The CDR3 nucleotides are TGTGCCAGCAGCTCCGGGACAGGGGGCCTCTTAGCTTTCTTT.